This T cell receptor beta chain derives from a study of blood T cell repertoires in COVID-19. Study-wide background: Material from acute and convalescent COVID-19 was sourced from the United States, Italy and Spain. The analysed material was cDNA or gDNA that came from T cells, B-cell-depleted T cells, or PBMCs.

CDR1 and CDR2 from the germline V gene are LNHDA and SQIVND (reference sequence). The CDR3 is 13 residues long. V shed 4 bases and J 9 bases; nucleotides not matched to a gene: 6. In the study's own analysis: Researchers report that nucleated cell counts were estimated from reference gene primer amplification. Repertoires were generated with immunoSEQ multiplex PCR, while TCRdb's copy carries only in-frame clones and drops some. V and J calls and clone size are copied from that table; D and trimming were computed from the DNA. This table holds around 330,000 clones, 75% to 90% found once. Recovered status in Cohort 3 required two negative PCRs, clearance, or symptom resolution.

The receptor's source is a man aged 55-75 years who had recovered from COVID-19. What was sequenced was PBMCs or T cells enriched from blood (not recorded which). This sequence joins TRBV19 and TRBJ1-2, with 9 bases fitting TRBD1. The CDR3 sequence is CASSNGQGRSYTF. DNA of the CDR3: TGTGCCAGTAGTAACGGACAGGGGAGGAGCTACACCTTC.